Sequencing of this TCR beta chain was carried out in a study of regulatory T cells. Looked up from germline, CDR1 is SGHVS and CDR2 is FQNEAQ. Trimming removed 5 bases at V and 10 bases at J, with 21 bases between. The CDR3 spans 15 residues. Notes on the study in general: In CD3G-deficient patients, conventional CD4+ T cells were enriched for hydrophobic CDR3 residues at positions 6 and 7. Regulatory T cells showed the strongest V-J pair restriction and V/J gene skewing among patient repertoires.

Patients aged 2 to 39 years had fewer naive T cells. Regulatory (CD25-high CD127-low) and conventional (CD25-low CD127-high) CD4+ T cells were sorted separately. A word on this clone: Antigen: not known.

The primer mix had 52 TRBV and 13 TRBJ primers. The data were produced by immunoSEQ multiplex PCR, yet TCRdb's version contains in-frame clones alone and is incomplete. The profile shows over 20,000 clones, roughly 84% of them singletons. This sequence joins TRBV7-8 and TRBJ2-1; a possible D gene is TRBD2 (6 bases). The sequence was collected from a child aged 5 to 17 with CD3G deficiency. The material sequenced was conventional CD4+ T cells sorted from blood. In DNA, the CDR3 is TGTGCCAGCAGCCCCCGGGTAGCGGTTATGGGGGAGCAGTTCTTC. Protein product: CASSPRVAVMGEQFF. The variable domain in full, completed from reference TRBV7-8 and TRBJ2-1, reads GAGVSQSPRYKVAKRGQDVALRCDPISGHVSLFWYQQALGQGPEFLTYFQNEAQLDKSGLPSDRFFAERPEGSVSTLKIQRTQQEDSAVYLCASSPRVAVMGEQFFGPGTRLTVL.